This T cell receptor (beta chain) was profiled in a study of blood T cell repertoires in COVID-19. Produced via immunoSEQ multiplex PCR; TCRdb's table is partial and in-frame only. The sample yields a few hundred thousand clones, 80% to 90% seen once. This CDR3 spans 15 amino acids. The germline gives CDR1 MNHEY, CDR2 SMNVEV (reference sequence). Trimming pared 8 bases from V and 0 bases from J, leaving 14 bases between. The gene calls are TRBV27 and TRBJ2-1; D ambiguous. The source material was peripheral blood. This clonotype was sampled from a man aged 80 or over with acute or convalescent COVID-19. The CDR3: CASRPGRSSYNEQFF. In nucleotides, the CDR3 is TGTGCCAGCCGCCCCGGTAGGAGCTCCTACAATGAGCAGTTCTTC.